This T cell receptor (beta chain) was recovered during a study of cytomegalovirus exposure and HLA in healthy donors. Overall study context: Later, an analysis reported that the 120 or so validation repertoires had used the same platform as the 500 to 800 first-cohort repertoires.

After removal of 5 bases from V and 7 bases from J, the junction contained 7 bases not matched to a gene. The CDR3 is made up of 16 amino acids. From germline, CDR1 is SGHRS and CDR2 YFSETQ. The repertoire was sequenced with immunoSEQ multiplex PCR; TCRdb's copy has only in-frame clones and lacks some. The repertoire has approximately 200,000 clones, just over 90% of them found once; the top ten carry 0.8% to 1.2%. Overall study results and limits: A few of the chains that were CMV-associated were confirmed in vitro to be specific for CMV antigens.

As concerns this clone: Antigen specificity is unknown.

This sequence joins TRBV5-1 and TRBJ2-1; 15 bases fit TRBD2. The origin of this receptor is a woman aged 18-30 years in good health and CMV-seronegative. Sequencing was performed on PBMCs. CDR3 nucleotide sequence: TGCGCCAGCAGACCCGGGACTAGCGGGGGGTTTAATGAGCAGTTCTTC. This sequence encodes CASRPGTSGGFNEQFF.